The clone carrying this T cell receptor (beta chain) was recorded at least ten times. Indicated time point: pre-sensitization, week 0. Stated treatment: therapeutic diphenylcyclopropenone sensitization with weekly scalp DPC. V dropped 5 bases and J dropped 6; count of bases not matched to a gene: 1. In germline, CDR1 is MDHEN, CDR2 SYDVKM. This CDR3 is built from 13 residues. This entry belongs to a study of human T cells and chemical hapten exposure. TCRdb fed the RACE reads into MiXCR, producing one record per CDR3 protein. Among under 400,000 distinct CDR3 sequences listed, approximately 5.1% were seen once.

The V and J genes are TRBV28 and TRBJ2-2, with 9 nucleotides matching TRBD1. The starting material was whole blood, obtained in connection with sensitization to the hapten diphenylcyclopropenone (DPC). The clonotype was recovered from a woman in her forties or fifties with alopecia areata. Some clones in this sample may be carry-over from other donors' samples. The CDR3 sequence: CASSHRGPGELFF. The CDR3 DNA reads as TGTGCCAGCAGTCACAGGGGGCCCGGGGAGCTGTTTTTT. Filled out from reference TRBV28 and TRBJ2-2, the complete variable domain reads DVKVTQSSRYLVKRTGEKVFLECVQDMDHENMFWYRQDPGLGLRLIYFSYDVKMKEKGDIPEGYSVSREKKERFSLILESASTNQTSMYLCASSHRGPGELFFGEGSRLTVL.